This paragraph covers one TCR beta chain sequence. Other DNA sequences within the sample encode an identical CDR3. This specimen belongs to a study of T cells after posttransplantation cyclophosphamide. CDR3 size: 16 residues. Trimming took 1 base from V and 0 from J, leaving 8 bases between them. Per germline, CDR1 SGHTS and CDR2 YDEGEE. Only in-frame clones appear in the TCRdb table, and some are missing; sequencing was by immunoSEQ multiplex PCR. Among some 49,000 clones listed, around nine tenths were seen once. The receptor comes from a woman between 50 and 59 years old in good health and a related stem cell transplant donor. The chain couples TRBV5-8 to TRBJ1-6, with D hard to call. The specimen was PBMCs. CDR3 bases: TGTGCCAGCAGCTTGCATGGGAGCTCCTATAATTCACCCCTCCACTTT. It specifies CASSLHGSSYNSPLHF.